One and the same sample provided the 4 T cell receptor beta chains below, sequenced in a study of CXCR3-negative and CXCR3-positive naive CD8 T cells. Study findings and constraints: Against CXCR3-negative naive cells, CXCR3-positive naive cells showed more hydrophobic TRB CDR3s.

These receptors have no known antigen. Through 5' RACE with UMI labels, the TRB cDNA libraries were prepared. TCRdb re-called the 5' RACE reads, yielding one record per CDR3 amino acid sequence without DNA. The sample holds over 150,000 distinct CDR3 sequences. Material for sequencing was naive CXCR3+ CD8+ T cells from blood. As to subset: CD45RO-CCR7+CD27+CD95- naive CD8+ T cells expressing CXCR3 (TNR3+). The receptor set was obtained from a human donor in good health. Some clones in this sample may be carry-over from other donors' samples.

The gene calls are TRBV7-9 and TRBJ2-2; lacking DNA, the TRBD1 call made by TCRdb goes unchecked. CDR1 and CDR2 from the germline V gene are SEHNR and FQNEAQ (reference sequence). The CDR3 runs 15 residues. The CDR3 here is CASSSRDGPTGELFF. The variable domain in full, with the rest retrieved from reference TRBV7-9 and TRBJ2-2, is DTGVSQNPRHKITKRGQNVTFRCDPISEHNRLYWYRQTLGQGPEFLTYFQNEAQLEKSRLLSDRFSAERPKGSFSTLEIQRTEQGDSAMYLCASSSRDGPTGELFFGEGSRLTVL.

The chain employs TRBV29-1 and TRBJ2-7; TCRdb's D call, TRBD1, is unchecked because there is no DNA. The CDR3 loop spans 12 amino acids. From germline, CDR1 is SQVTM and CDR2 ANQGSEA. CDR3 loop: CSALTGANEQYF.

This chain joins TRBV9 and TRBJ2-5; TCRdb reports TRBD2, a call that lacks DNA to check it against. The germline V gene encodes CDR1 SGDLS and CDR2 YYNGEE. There are 16 residues in the CDR3. CDR3 sequence reads: CASSVPTELAGETQYF. Looking up the rest from reference TRBV9 and TRBJ2-5 gives the full variable domain: DSGVTQTPKHLITATGQRVTLRCSPRSGDLSVYWYQQSLDQGLQFLIQYYNGEERAKGNILERFSAQQFPDLHSELNLSSLELGDSALYFCASSVPTELAGETQYFGPGTRLLVL.

This chain uses TRBV6-6 with TRBJ2-3; TCRdb gives TRBD1 as the D gene, but with no DNA this cannot be confirmed. Germline lookup yields CDR1 MNHNY and CDR2 SVGAGI (reference sequence). This CDR3 has 14 amino acids. CDR3: CASSPGEASDTQYF.